This TCR beta chain was documented in a study of Ad26.COV2.S vaccination and SARS-CoV-2 variants. The repertoire was sequenced with immunoSEQ multiplex PCR; TCRdb's copy has only in-frame clones and lacks some. The sample records some 350,000 clones, around 84% being singletons. CDR3 length: 14 amino acids. From germline, CDR1 is SGHRS and CDR2 YFSETQ. Trimming removed 0 bases at V and 6 bases at J, with 11 bases between. Remarks on this clone: The antigen is not known.

Treatment specified: roughly 19 received Ad26.COV2.S at low or high dose, single or two shots; 5 received placebo; per-sample allocation not given. Sampling was done on day 63 after the first vaccine or placebo injection. The study, taken as a whole, reports: Vaccine recipients showed a spike-specific TCR breadth that was higher than in placebo recipients.

Sequenced here: peripheral blood, sampled in a trial of Ad26.COV2.S vaccine versus placebo. The TCR originated in a person between 18 and 65 years old who received the Ad26.COV2.S COVID-19 vaccine or a placebo. The chain combines TRBV5-1 with TRBJ2-3, with D perhaps matching TRBD2 (5 bases). The CDR3 loop reads CASSLDSGRDTQYF. CDR3 sequence (DNA): TGCGCCAGCAGCTTGGACAGCGGACGTGATACGCAGTATTTT.